The present T cell receptor (beta chain) was sequenced within a study of cytomegalovirus exposure and HLA in healthy donors. Notes on the study in general: Later analysis identified a missense DCLRE1C variant that was linked to TCR beta V- and J-gene trimming. Later, an analysis showed that TCR beta chains associated with HLA were more clonally expanded than others that were equally common. In presence/absence analyses, roughly uniform sequencing depth across donors was assumed.

The J segment lost 0 bases and the V segment lost 5 bases, leaving 3 bases of the junction unmatched. Germline lookup yields CDR1 SNHLY and CDR2 FYNNEI. The CDR3 spans 15 residues. This clone appeared a single time. The antigen is not known. Primers for the PCR totalled 60 Vbeta and 13 Jbeta. The table came from immunoSEQ multiplex PCR; TCRdb's copy has only in-frame clones and leaves some out. The repertoire holds about 130,000 clones, with roughly 82% as singletons. The chain combines TRBV2 with TRBJ1-3, with TRBD1 matching 8 bases. The sample taken for sequencing was PBMCs. This receptor was taken from a woman between 18 and 29 years old in good health and CMV-seropositive. The CDR3 loop reads CASSNDRGSGNTIYF. CDR3 nucleotide sequence: TGTGCCAGCAGTAACGACAGGGGCTCTGGAAACACCATATATTTT. Full variable domain (missing parts from reference TRBV2 and TRBJ1-3): EPEVTQTPSHQVTQMGQEVILRCVPISNHLYFYWYRQILGQKVEFLVSFYNNEISEKSEIFDDQFSVERPDGSNFTLKIRSTKLEDSAMYFCASSNDRGSGNTIYFGEGSWLTVV.